This entry lists 32 T cell receptor beta chains sequenced from one sample in a study of T cells after yellow fever vaccination. TCRdb re-called the 5' RACE reads with MiXCR, one entry per CDR3 protein. The data contain a few hundred thousand distinct CDR3 sequences, around 3.6% of them singletons. Sequencing was performed on PBMCs, taken on the day of the yellow fever booster vaccination. The receptors were sampled from a man aged 18 to 35 who received the YFV17D yellow fever vaccine.

In its sample, this clonotype was seen many times. V usage is TRBV10-3 and J usage is TRBJ2-7; D is unresolved. V was clipped by 1 base and J by 3 bases, with 10 bases between them. CDR3 size: 14 residues. In germline, CDR1 is ENHRY, CDR2 SYGVKD. The CDR3 nucleotides are TGTGCCATCAGTGAGTACCCCGCAAGCTACGAGCAGTACTTC. Translation gives CAISEYPASYEQYF.

The V gene is TRBV30, the J gene TRBJ2-7; D remains unclear. Germline V gene sequence: CDR1 GTSNPN, CDR2 SVGIG (reference sequence). CDR3 size: 11 residues. V was pared by 2 bases and J by 5 bases, with 7 bases between. The CDR3 DNA follows: TGTGCCTGGAGTCTTACCCACGAGCAGTACTTC. Residues: CAWSLTHEQYF.

Turning to this clonotype: Germline and junction disagree at one end, which may indicate a read error. The chain uses TRBV4-1 and TRBJ1-3; possible D gene TRBD1, 6 bases. CDR3 length: 13 residues. CDR1 is MGHRA, CDR2 YSYEKL, per germline. CDR3 in amino acids: CASSLQGGDTIYF. The CDR3 DNA reads as TGCGCCAGCAGCTTACAGGGTGGAGACACCATATATTTT.

This clonotype was observed at least ten times. The V and J genes are TRBV4-3 and TRBJ1-5; 7 positions match TRBD1. CDR1 LGHNA and CDR2 YSLEER come from the germline V gene. V dropped 0 bases and J dropped 4; count of bases not matched to a gene: 6. CDR3 length: 16 residues. The CDR3 DNA sequence: TGCGCCAGCAGCCAAGATCGGACAGGATTAAATCAGCCCCAGCATTTT. It codes for CASSQDRTGLNQPQHF.

There are a few counts of this clonotype. The rearrangement joins TRBV6-5 to TRBJ2-1, with TRBD2 matching 9 bases. V lost 7 bases to trimming and J lost 0 bases; unmatched junction nucleotides: 7. This CDR3 comprises 16 residues. Per the germline V gene, CDR1 is MNHEY and CDR2 is SVGAGI. The CDR3 coding sequence is TGTGCCAGCACCAATAGCGGGGGCGACTCCTACAATGAGCAGTTCTTC. It encodes CASTNSGGDSYNEQFF.

This chain connects TRBV30 to TRBJ2-3, with a possible D match to TRBD2 (5 bases). Germline assignment: CDR1 GTSNPN and CDR2 SVGIG (reference sequence). The V end lost 2 bases, the J end lost 3 bases, and 12 bases lay between the germline ends. This CDR3 has 14 amino acids. This chain's CDR3 is CAWSRTIATDTQYF. CDR3 coding DNA: TGTGCCTGGAGTCGGACGATAGCGACAGATACGCAGTATTTT.

The chain uses TRBV24-1 and TRBJ1-2; a weak D match, TRBD1 (5 bases). There are 12 residues in the CDR3. CDR1 is KGHDR, CDR2 SFDVKD, per germline. V lost 7 bases to trimming and J lost 4 bases, with 9 bases between them. The CDR3 coding sequence is TGTGCCACCAGAGGGGATGGCTATGGCTACACCTTC. The encoded protein is CATRGDGYGYTF.

There are many counts of this clonotype. This chain links TRBV7-2 with TRBJ2-5, with D perhaps TRBD1 (7 bases). Germline CDR1 SGHTA, CDR2 FQGNSA. The CDR3 is made up of 16 amino acids. V shed 1 base and J shed 5 bases, with 17 bases lying between them. Here the CDR3 reads CASSLVAWSGGETQYF. In DNA form, the CDR3 reads TGTGCCAGCAGCTTAGTCGCTTGGTCAGGGGGGGAGACCCAGTACTTC.

V and J are TRBV10-3 and TRBJ1-1; D perhaps matches TRBD1 (5 bases). This CDR3 region has 12 residues. Germline-derived CDR1 and CDR2 are ENHRY and SYGVKD. V shed 10 bases and J shed 2 bases, with 11 bases lying between them. The CDR3 loop is CATKTENTEAFF. CDR3 coding DNA: TGTGCCACCAAGACAGAAAACACTGAAGCTTTCTTT.

The sample holds a few counts of this clonotype. This sequence joins TRBV29-1 and TRBJ2-3; 12 positions agree with TRBD2. Germline V lookup: CDR1 SQVTM, CDR2 ANQGSEA. This CDR3 spans 15 amino acids. The V and J ends lost 7 bases and 2 bases, in that order; junction bases with no gene match: 7. Here the CDR3 DNA reads TGCAGCGCCACGCTAGCGGGGGGGCCCACAGATACGCAGTATTTT. Translated, it gives CSATLAGGPTDTQYF.

This clonotype turned up a few times. The chain couples TRBV6-5 to TRBJ1-3; D is possibly TRBD1 (5 bases). Germline V gene lookup returns CDR1 MNHEY and CDR2 SVGAGI. The CDR3 loop spans 14 amino acids. V gave up 9 bases and J gave up 0 bases, with 12 bases separating them. The CDR3 nucleotides read TGTGCCAGTACTTGGGGGGTCTCTGGAAACACCATATATTTT. Translating gives CASTWGVSGNTIYF.

The rearrangement uses TRBV3-1 and TRBJ1-1; the D gene is possibly TRBD1 (5 bases). Germline loops: CDR1 LGHDT, CDR2 YNNKEL (reference sequence). The CDR3 has 14 amino acids. V lost 4 bases and J lost 6, with 15 bases in between. The CDR3 sequence is CASSRSHTTAEAFF. DNA of the CDR3: TGTGCCAGCAGCCGAAGCCACACGACAGCTGAAGCTTTCTTT.

This clonotype showed up many times. The rearrangement uses TRBV4-1 and TRBJ1-5, with D uncertain. This CDR3 is built from 13 residues. From germline, CDR1 is MGHRA and CDR2 YSYEKL. Trimming stripped 1 base from V and 4 bases from J, with 5 bases between. The CDR3 nucleotides read TGCGCCAGCAGCCAAGGTTGGAATCAGCCCCAGCATTTT. Translation gives CASSQGWNQPQHF.

In this sample, this clonotype turned up many times. This rearrangement joins TRBV4-1 to TRBJ2-1; 11 bases agree with TRBD2. Trimming removed 4 bases from V and 3 bases from J; junction bases left unmatched: 5. The germline V gene has CDR1 MGHRA and CDR2 YSYEKL. The CDR3 runs 16 residues. The CDR3 DNA follows: TGCGCCAGCAGCCGGCCCGGGACTAGCGGCTACAATGAGCAGTTCTTC. Translating it yields CASSRPGTSGYNEQFF.

This chain links TRBV4-1 with TRBJ2-3, with TRBD2 as a possible D gene (6 bases). The V gene lost 7 bases and the J gene lost 1 base, with 15 bases spanning the gap. The CDR3 has 15 amino acids. The germline V gene encodes CDR1 MGHRA and CDR2 YSYEKL. The CDR3 protein is CASTLNWGGTDTQYF. Here the CDR3 DNA reads TGCGCCAGCACCCTAAATTGGGGGGGCACAGATACGCAGTATTTT.

This clonotype was found many times. This chain links TRBV7-3 with TRBJ1-1; tentatively, D is TRBD1 (6 bases). Germline CDR1 SGHTA, CDR2 FQGTGA. V was pared by 5 bases and J by 0 bases, with 10 bases between. This CDR3 is 14 amino acids long. This CDR3 is CASSATGLNTEAFF. The CDR3 DNA is TGTGCCAGCAGCGCCACAGGGTTGAACACTGAAGCTTTCTTT.

V usage is TRBV28 and J usage is TRBJ1-5, with TRBD1 identical over 10 bases. The CDR3 runs 14 residues. Germline V gene lookup returns CDR1 MDHEN and CDR2 SYDVKM. Germline trimming cut 8 bases from V and 7 bases from J; bases unmatched to any gene: 8. DNA of the CDR3: TGTGCCAGCTTTACGTGGGACAGGGGACAGCCCCAGCATTTT. The encoded protein is CASFTWDRGQPQHF.

This clonotype was seen only a few times. V and J are TRBV5-1 and TRBJ2-1; 8 bases match TRBD1. CDR3 size: 15 residues. From germline, CDR1 is SGHRS and CDR2 YFSETQ. The trim removed 3 bases at V and 4 bases at J, leaving 6 bases unmatched. CDR3 DNA sequence: TGCGCCAGCAGCTCTCCAGGGGGCTATTACAATGAGCAGTTCTTC. It translates to CASSSPGGYYNEQFF.

This chain uses TRBV19 with TRBJ2-2, with a possible D match to TRBD1 (5 bases). Per the germline V gene, CDR1 is LNHDA and CDR2 is SQIVND (reference sequence). The CDR3 has 14 residues. Trimming removed 6 bases at V and 1 base at J, with 9 bases between. The chain's CDR3 is CASRGEKNTGELFF. The DNA for the CDR3 is TGTGCCAGTAGAGGGGAAAAGAACACCGGGGAGCTGTTTTTT.

This clonotype came up many times. This chain joins TRBV7-8 and TRBJ1-1, with D uncertain. V lost 3 bases to trimming and J lost 0 bases, with 5 bases between them. Germline V gene sequence: CDR1 SGHVS, CDR2 FQNEAQ. This CDR3 has 13 amino acids. CDR3 DNA sequence: TGTGCCAGCAGCTTGCAGATGAACACTGAAGCTTTCTTT. As protein: CASSLQMNTEAFF.

This clonotype has only a few counts. This rearrangement joins TRBV11-2 to TRBJ2-5; D is unclear. Germline V gene data show CDR1 as SGHAT and CDR2 as FQNNGV. The V gene lost 1 base and the J gene lost 4 bases, with 10 bases spanning the gap. The CDR3 is made up of 14 amino acids. CDR3 residues: CASSLGPLRETQYF. For the CDR3, the DNA is TGTGCCAGCAGCTTAGGCCCCCTACGAGAGACCCAGTACTTC.

This clonotype came up many times. V usage is TRBV7-9 and J usage is TRBJ1-6; D is undetermined. The V end lost 4 bases, the J end lost 7 bases, and 17 bases lay between the germline ends. CDR1 and CDR2 from the germline V gene are SEHNR and FQNEAQ (reference sequence). The CDR3 runs 16 residues. CDR3 sequence: CASSSYRTADNSPLHF. CDR3 DNA: TGTGCCAGCAGCTCCTACCGGACGGCCGACAATTCACCCCTCCACTTT.

The table lists this clonotype with many counts. This sequence joins TRBV12-5 and TRBJ2-1; TRBD1 matches 8 bases. Germline assignment: CDR1 LGHNT and CDR2 FRNRAP. The CDR3 runs to 16 residues. After removal of 7 bases from V and 2 bases from J, the junction contained 10 bases not matched to a gene. CDR3 DNA: TGTGCTAGTGCCAAGACGGGACAGGCAACCTACAATGAGCAGTTCTTC. It is translated as CASAKTGQATYNEQFF.

This clonotype was found many times. The chain is built from TRBV2 and TRBJ2-1; 14 bases map to TRBD2. The CDR3 is 15 amino acids. Germline CDR1 SNHLY, CDR2 FYNNEI. V shed 6 bases and J 12 bases; nucleotides not matched to a gene: 10. DNA for the CDR3: TGTGCCAGCAGACCACAGACTAGCGGGGGGGCCAGGCAGTTCTTC. This codes for CASRPQTSGGARQFF. Filled out from reference TRBV2 and TRBJ2-1, the complete variable domain reads EPEVTQTPSHQVTQMGQEVILRCVPISNHLYFYWYRQILGQKVEFLVSFYNNEISEKSEIFDDQFSVERPDGSNFTLKIRSTKLEDSAMYFCASRPQTSGGARQFFGPGTRLTVL.

This clonotype was seen repeatedly, ten times or more. The V and J genes are TRBV19 and TRBJ1-1; TRBD1 matches 8 bases. Trimming removed 4 bases from V and 6 bases from J; junction bases left unmatched: 7. Germline CDR1 LNHDA, CDR2 SQIVND (reference sequence). The CDR3 is 14 residues long. CDR3 nucleotide sequence: TGTGCCAGTAGTACGGACAGGGATTTCGCTGAAGCTTTCTTT. It yields the protein CASSTDRDFAEAFF.

The V and J genes are TRBV7-2 and TRBJ1-1; TRBD1 matches at 7 bases. CDR3 length: 15 residues. V lost 1 base, J lost 6 bases, and 8 bases stayed unmatched. Germline V gives CDR1 SGHTA, CDR2 FQGNSA. In nucleotides, the CDR3 is TGTGCCAGCAGCTTAGAAAGAGGGGGCTTGGCTGAAGCTTTCTTT. It encodes CASSLERGGLAEAFF.

This chain joins TRBV4-1 and TRBJ2-1, with 11 bases lining up with TRBD2. This CDR3 contains 15 residues. After removal of 2 bases from V and 5 bases from J, the junction contained 2 bases not matched to a gene. CDR1 and CDR2 (germline): MGHRA, YSYEKL. This CDR3 is CASSQLGLADNEQFF. DNA of the CDR3: TGCGCCAGCAGCCAACTGGGACTAGCGGACAATGAGCAGTTCTTC.

The chain joins TRBV12-3 or TRBV12-4 to TRBJ2-1; 7 bases agree with TRBD2. The CDR3 spans 15 residues. V gave up 0 bases and J gave up 5 bases; unmatched junction bases: 4. CDR3 residues: CASSLAGGDHNEQFF. DNA of the CDR3: TGTGCCAGCAGTTTAGCGGGGGGGGACCACAATGAGCAGTTCTTC.

This clonotype was counted many times. The genes are TRBV5-5 and TRBJ2-3; possibly TRBD1 or TRBD2 for D (5 bases each). Germline CDR1 is SGHKS and CDR2 is YYEKEE (reference sequence). The ends were cut back, 0 bases at V and 6 bases at J, with 11 bases in the middle. The CDR3 is 14 amino acids. The CDR3 reads CASSLGGFRDTQYF. The CDR3 DNA follows: TGTGCCAGCAGCTTGGGGGGGTTCCGGGATACGCAGTATTTT. The variable domain in full, with the rest retrieved from reference TRBV5-5 and TRBJ2-3, is DAGVTQSPTHLIKTRGQQVTLRCSPISGHKSVSWYQQVLGQGPQFIFQYYEKEERGRGNFPDRFSARQFPNYSSELNVNALLLGDSALYLCASSLGGFRDTQYFGPGTRLTVL.

This clonotype was detected many times. V is TRBV4-1 and J is TRBJ2-5; no clear D. Per the germline V gene, CDR1 is MGHRA and CDR2 is YSYEKL. The CDR3 runs to 15 residues. V shed 4 bases and J shed 5 bases, with 17 bases lying between them. The CDR3 loop reads CASSRKVDFSETQYF. CDR3 sequence (DNA): TGCGCCAGCAGCCGAAAAGTGGATTTCTCGGAGACCCAGTACTTC.

Many counts were recorded for this clonotype. The chain employs TRBV12-3 or TRBV12-4 and TRBJ2-1; weak D call: TRBD2 (6 bases). The V end was cut by 3 bases, the J end by 8 bases, with 11 bases between. This CDR3 contains 13 residues. CDR3 residues: CASSFQGGDEQFF. The DNA of the CDR3 is TGTGCCAGCAGTTTCCAGGGAGGCGATGAGCAGTTCTTC.

The chain is built from TRBV5-6 and TRBJ2-1; 7 nucleotides agree with TRBD1. Germline lookup yields CDR1 SGHDT and CDR2 YYEEEE. CDR3 length: 14 residues. The V gene end was trimmed by 3 bases and the J gene end by 5 bases; junction bases not matched to a gene: 5. This CDR3 is CASSSTGTDNEQFF. Written as DNA, the CDR3 is TGTGCCAGCAGCTCAACCGGGACAGACAATGAGCAGTTCTTC.